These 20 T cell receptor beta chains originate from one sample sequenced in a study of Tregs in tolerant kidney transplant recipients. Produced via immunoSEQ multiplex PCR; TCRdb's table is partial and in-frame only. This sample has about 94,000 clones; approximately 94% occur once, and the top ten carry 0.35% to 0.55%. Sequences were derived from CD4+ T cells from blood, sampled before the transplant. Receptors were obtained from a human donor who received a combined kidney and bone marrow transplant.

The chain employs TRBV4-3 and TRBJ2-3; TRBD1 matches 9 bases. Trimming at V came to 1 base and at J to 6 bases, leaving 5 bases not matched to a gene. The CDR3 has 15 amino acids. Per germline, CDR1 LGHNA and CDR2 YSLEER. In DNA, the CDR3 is TGCGCCAGCAGCCAAGGACAGGGGGGTTCGGATACGCAGTATTTT. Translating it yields CASSQGQGGSDTQYF.

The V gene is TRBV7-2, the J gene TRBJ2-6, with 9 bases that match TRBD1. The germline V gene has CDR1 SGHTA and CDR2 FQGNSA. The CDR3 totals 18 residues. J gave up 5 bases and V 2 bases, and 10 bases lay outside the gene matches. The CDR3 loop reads CASSLNPTGGFRANVLTF. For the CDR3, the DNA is TGTGCCAGCAGCTTAAACCCCACAGGGGGCTTTAGGGCCAACGTCCTGACTTTC.

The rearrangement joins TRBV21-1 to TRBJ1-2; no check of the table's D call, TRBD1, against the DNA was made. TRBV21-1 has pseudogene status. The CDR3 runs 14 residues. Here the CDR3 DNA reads TGTGCCAGCAGCGCCGGGACAGCATCCTATGGCTACACCTTC. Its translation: CASSAGTASYGYTF.

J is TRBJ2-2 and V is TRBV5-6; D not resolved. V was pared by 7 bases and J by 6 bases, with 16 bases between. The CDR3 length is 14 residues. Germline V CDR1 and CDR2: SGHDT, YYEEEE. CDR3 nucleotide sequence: TGTGCCAGCGCAAGTTGGGCCTTTTCCGGGGAGCTGTTTTTT. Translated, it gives CASASWAFSGELFF.

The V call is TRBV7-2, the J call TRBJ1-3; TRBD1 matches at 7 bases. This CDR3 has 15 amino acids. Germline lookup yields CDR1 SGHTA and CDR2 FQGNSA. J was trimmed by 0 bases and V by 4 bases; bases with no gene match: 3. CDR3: CASSYSGGSGNTIYF. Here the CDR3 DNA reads TGTGCCAGCAGCTACTCAGGGGGCTCTGGAAACACCATATATTTT.

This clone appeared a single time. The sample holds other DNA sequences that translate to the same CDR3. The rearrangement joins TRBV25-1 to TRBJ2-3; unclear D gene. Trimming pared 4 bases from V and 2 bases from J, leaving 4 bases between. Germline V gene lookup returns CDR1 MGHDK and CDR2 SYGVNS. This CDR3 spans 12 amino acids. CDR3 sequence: CASSGYTDTQYF. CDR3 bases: TGTGCCAGCAGTGGCTACACAGATACGCAGTATTTT.

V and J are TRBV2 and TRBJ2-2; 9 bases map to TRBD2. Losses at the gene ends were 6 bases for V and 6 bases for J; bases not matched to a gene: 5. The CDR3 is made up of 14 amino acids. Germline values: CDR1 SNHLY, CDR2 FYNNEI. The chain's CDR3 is CASRLAGYAGELFF. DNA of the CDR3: TGTGCCAGCAGACTAGCGGGTTACGCCGGGGAGCTGTTTTTT.

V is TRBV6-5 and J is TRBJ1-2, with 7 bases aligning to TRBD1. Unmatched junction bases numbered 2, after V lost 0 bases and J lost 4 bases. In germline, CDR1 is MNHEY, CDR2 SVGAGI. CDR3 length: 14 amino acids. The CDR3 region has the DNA TGTGCCAGCAGTTACTCAACAGGGGCCTATGGCTACACCTTC. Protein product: CASSYSTGAYGYTF.

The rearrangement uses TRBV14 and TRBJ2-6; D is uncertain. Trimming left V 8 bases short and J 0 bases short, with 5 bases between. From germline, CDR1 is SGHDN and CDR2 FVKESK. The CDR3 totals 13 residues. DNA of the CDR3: TGTGCCAGCCGTCCCTCTGGGGCCAACGTCCTGACTTTC. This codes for CASRPSGANVLTF.

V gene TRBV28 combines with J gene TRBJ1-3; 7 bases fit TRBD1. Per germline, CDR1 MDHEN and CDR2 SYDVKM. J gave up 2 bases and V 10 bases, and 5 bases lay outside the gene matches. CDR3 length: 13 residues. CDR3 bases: TGTGCCACTTCGACAGGGACTGGAAACACCATATATTTT. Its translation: CATSTGTGNTIYF.

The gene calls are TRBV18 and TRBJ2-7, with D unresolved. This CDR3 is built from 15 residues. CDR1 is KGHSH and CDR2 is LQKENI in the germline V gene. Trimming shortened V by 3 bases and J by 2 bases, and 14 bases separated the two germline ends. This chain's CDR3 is CASSPKTGETYEQYF. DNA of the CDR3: TGTGCCAGCTCACCCAAGACTGGAGAAACCTACGAGCAGTACTTC.

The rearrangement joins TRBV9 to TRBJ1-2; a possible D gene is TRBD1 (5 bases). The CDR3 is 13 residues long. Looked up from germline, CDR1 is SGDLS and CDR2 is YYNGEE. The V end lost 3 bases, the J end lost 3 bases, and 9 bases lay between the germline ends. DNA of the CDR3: TGTGCCAGCAGCGCCAGGGCCGACTATGGCTACACCTTC. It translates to CASSARADYGYTF.

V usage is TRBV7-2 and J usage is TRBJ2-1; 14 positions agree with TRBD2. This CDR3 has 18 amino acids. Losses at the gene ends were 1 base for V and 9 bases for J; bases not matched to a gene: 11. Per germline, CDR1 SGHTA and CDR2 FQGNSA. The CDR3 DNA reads TGTGCCAGCAGCTTAGTGGGGACTAGCGGGAGCCCTGGCGCTGAGCAGTTCTTC. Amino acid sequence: CASSLVGTSGSPGAEQFF.

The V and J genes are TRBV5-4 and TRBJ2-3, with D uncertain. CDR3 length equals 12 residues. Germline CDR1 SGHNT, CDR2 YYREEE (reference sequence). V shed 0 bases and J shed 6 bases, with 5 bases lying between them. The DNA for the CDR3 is TGTGCCAGCAGCTTGGGTCAGGATACGCAGTATTTT. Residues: CASSLGQDTQYF.

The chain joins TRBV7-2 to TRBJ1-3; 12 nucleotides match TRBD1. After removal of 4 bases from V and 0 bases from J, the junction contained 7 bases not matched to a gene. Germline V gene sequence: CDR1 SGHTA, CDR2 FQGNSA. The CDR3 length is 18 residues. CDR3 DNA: TGTGCCAGCAGCTCCGGGACAGGGGGCTACCGCTCTGGAAACACCATATATTTT. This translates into CASSSGTGGYRSGNTIYF.

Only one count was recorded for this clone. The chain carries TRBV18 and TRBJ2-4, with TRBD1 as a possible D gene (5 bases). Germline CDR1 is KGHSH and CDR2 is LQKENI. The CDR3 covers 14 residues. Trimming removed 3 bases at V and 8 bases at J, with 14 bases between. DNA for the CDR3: TGTGCCAGCTCACCGGACCAGGGTAGGCACATTCAGTACTTC. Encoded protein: CASSPDQGRHIQYF. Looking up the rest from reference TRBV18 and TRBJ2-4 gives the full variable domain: NAGVMQNPRHLVRRRGQEARLRCSPMKGHSHVYWYRQLPEEGLKFMVYLQKENIIDESGMPKERFSAEFPKEGPSILRIQQVVRGDSAAYFCASSPDQGRHIQYFGAGTRLSVL.

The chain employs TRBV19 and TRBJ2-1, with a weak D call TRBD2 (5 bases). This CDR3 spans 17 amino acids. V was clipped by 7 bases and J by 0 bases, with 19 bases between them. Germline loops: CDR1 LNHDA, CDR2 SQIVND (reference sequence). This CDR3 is CASNGNVGKSSYNEQFF. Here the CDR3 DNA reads TGTGCCAGTAACGGGAATGTGGGGAAAAGCTCCTACAATGAGCAGTTCTTC.

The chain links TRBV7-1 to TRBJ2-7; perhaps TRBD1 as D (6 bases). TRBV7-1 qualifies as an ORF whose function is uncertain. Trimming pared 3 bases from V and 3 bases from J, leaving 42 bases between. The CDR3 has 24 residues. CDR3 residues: CASSSSRPVVVTTQKPGHYYEQYF. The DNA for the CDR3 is TGTGCCAGCAGCTCTAGCCGACCTGTTGTTGTTACCACACAAAAACCGGGACATTACTACGAGCAGTACTTC.

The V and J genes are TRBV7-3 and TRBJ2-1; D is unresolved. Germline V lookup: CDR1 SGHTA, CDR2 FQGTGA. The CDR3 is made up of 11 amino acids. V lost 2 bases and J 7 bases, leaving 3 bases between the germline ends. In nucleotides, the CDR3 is TGTGCCAGCAGCTTAGCGAATGAGCAGTTCTTC. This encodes CASSLANEQFF.

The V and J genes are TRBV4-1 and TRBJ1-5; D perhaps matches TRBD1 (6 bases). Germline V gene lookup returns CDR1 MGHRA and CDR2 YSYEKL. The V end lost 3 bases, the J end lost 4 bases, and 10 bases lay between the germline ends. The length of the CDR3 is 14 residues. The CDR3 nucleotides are TGCGCCAGCAGCCAGGGACACGGAAATCAGCCCCAGCATTTT. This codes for CASSQGHGNQPQHF.